These 23 T cell receptor beta chains originate from one sample sequenced in a study of T cell repertoires in cytomegalovirus infection. One entry per CDR3 protein, called by TCRdb with MiXCR from the reads. The table has 110,000 or so distinct CDR3 sequences, 30% to 35% seen once. No antigens are known for them. The sample here was CD8+ T cells from cultured PBMCs, taken from culture after CMV antigen stimulation. Source of these receptors: a human donor in good health (CMV status not recorded). Some clones in this sample may be carry-over from other donors' samples.

This rearrangement joins TRBV27 to TRBJ2-3, with D tentatively TRBD1 or TRBD2 (6 bases each). The CDR3 has 14 residues. Germline values: CDR1 MNHEY, CDR2 SMNVEV (reference sequence). V lost 7 bases, J lost 0 bases, and 11 bases lay in between. CDR3 bases: TGTGCCAGCACAAAGGGGGGTAGCACAGATACGCAGTATTTT. As protein: CASTKGGSTDTQYF.

The J gene is TRBJ2-7, the V gene TRBV10-3; D tentatively reads TRBD1 or TRBD2 (6 bases each). Germline CDR1 reads ENHRY; CDR2 reads SYGVKD. The V and J ends lost 0 bases and 5 bases respectively, with 35 bases between them. The CDR3 loop spans 22 amino acids. The CDR3 loop is CAISESNRGPTDRVPSLHEQYF. The CDR3, as DNA: TGTGCCATCAGTGAGTCGAATCGGGGGCCCACCGACCGAGTCCCAAGCCTACACGAGCAGTACTTC.

The rearrangement joins TRBV5-1 to TRBJ2-2; TRBD2 is a possible D gene (6 bases). The CDR3 has 15 residues. In germline, CDR1 is SGHRS, CDR2 YFSETQ. The V end was cut by 4 bases, the J end by 0 bases, with 10 bases between. The CDR3 nucleotides are TGCGCCAGCAGCGGCTGGGGGGCGAACACCGGGGAGCTGTTTTTT. Translating gives CASSGWGANTGELFF.

The chain links TRBV7-9 to TRBJ1-2; D is unclear. Trimming removed 0 bases from V and 5 bases from J, with 13 bases in between. The CDR3 contains 15 residues. Germline CDR1 and CDR2: SEHNR and FQNEAQ (reference sequence). The CDR3 DNA reads as TGTGCCAGCAGCTTAGCGCCCACAGCCCCGTATGGCTACACCTTC. Its protein product is CASSLAPTAPYGYTF.

The rearrangement uses TRBV2 and TRBJ1-1, with a weak D call TRBD1 (6 bases). CDR1 and CDR2 from the germline V gene are SNHLY and FYNNEI. V was shortened by 4 bases and J by 4 bases, with 19 bases between the two germline ends. The CDR3 has 16 residues. Here the CDR3 reads CASSARYRDVGTEAFF. DNA of the CDR3: TGTGCCAGCAGTGCGCGCTACAGGGATGTTGGCACTGAAGCTTTCTTT.

This chain connects TRBV20-1 to TRBJ1-4, with 7 bases matching TRBD1. Trimming took 2 bases from V and 4 from J; bases not matched to a gene: 4. The germline V gene has CDR1 DFQATT and CDR2 SNEGSKA (reference sequence). The CDR3 totals 14 residues. For the CDR3, the DNA is TGCAGTGCTAGATGGACAGGCCTTAATGAAAAACTGTTTTTT. It is translated as CSARWTGLNEKLFF.

The chain couples TRBV29-1 to TRBJ1-2, with TRBD1 as a possible D gene (5 bases). Germline-derived CDR1 and CDR2 are SQVTM and ANQGSEA. V lost 6 bases and J lost 6, with 11 bases in between. The CDR3 has 11 residues. CDR3 DNA sequence: TGCAGCGTCGCCGGGGGAGATGGCTACACCTTC. It encodes CSVAGGDGYTF. The full variable domain, its missing parts supplied by reference TRBV29-1 and TRBJ1-2, is SAVISQKPSRDICQRGTSLTIQCQVDSQVTMMFWYRQQPGQSLTLIATANQGSEATYESGFVIDKFPISRPNLTFSTLTVSNMSPEDSSIYLCSVAGGDGYTFGSGTRLTVV.

This clonotype has only a few counts. At one of its ends the junction is not consistent with the germline gene, which may arise from a read error. The rearrangement uses TRBV7-8 and TRBJ2-7; D gene unclear. Per the germline V gene, CDR1 is SGHVS and CDR2 is FQNEAQ. The CDR3 is 11 amino acids. CDR3 sequence reads: CASSIAVEQYF. DNA of the CDR3: TGTGCCAGCAGCATAGCCGTAGAACAGTACTTC.

The chain uses TRBV12-3 or TRBV12-4 and TRBJ2-1; D may correspond to TRBD1 or TRBD2 (6 bases each). V lost 1 base and J 7 bases, leaving 14 bases between the germline ends. The CDR3 runs to 15 residues. The CDR3, as DNA: TGTGCCAGCAGTTTAGAGAGGGGGGTGGTAAATGAGCAGTTCTTC. Translated, it gives CASSLERGVVNEQFF.

This clonotype was seen more than once but under ten times. The rearrangement uses TRBV27 and TRBJ2-7; possibly TRBD2 for D (5 bases). This CDR3 is 14 amino acids long. CDR1 and CDR2 (germline): MNHEY, SMNVEV (reference sequence). Trimming took 5 bases from V and 1 from J, leaving 12 bases between them. CDR3 protein: CASSAGLTSYEQYF. CDR3 nucleotide sequence: TGTGCCAGCAGTGCCGGACTGACATCCTACGAGCAGTACTTC.

This clonotype turned up a few times. J is TRBJ2-1 and V is TRBV19; D not resolved. Germline CDR1 LNHDA, CDR2 SQIVND (reference sequence). Trimming left V 3 bases short and J 9 bases short, with 18 bases between. The CDR3 is 15 amino acids. For the CDR3, the DNA is TGTGCCAGTAGTATGGCCCCCGCCGGGTGGGGTGAGCAGTTCTTC. Its protein product is CASSMAPAGWGEQFF.

This clonotype was found a few times. The chain carries TRBV7-4 and TRBJ2-7; 10 nucleotides line up with TRBD1. CDR3 length: 15 residues. Germline trimming cut 4 bases from V and 5 bases from J; bases unmatched to any gene: 8. CDR1 and CDR2 from the germline V gene are SGHVT and SQSDAQ. The CDR3 sequence is CASSSRTGGRDEQYF. The CDR3, as DNA: TGTGCCAGCAGCTCTCGGACAGGGGGTAGGGACGAGCAGTACTTC.

The V call is TRBV7-9, the J call TRBJ1-1; no definite D call. Germline CDR1 and CDR2: SEHNR and FQNEAQ (reference sequence). V lost 5 bases, J lost 3 bases, and 13 bases lay in between. This CDR3 is built from 14 residues. The CDR3 reads CASSQPPRYTEAFF. CDR3 DNA sequence: TGTGCCAGCAGCCAACCCCCCAGATACACTGAAGCTTTCTTT.

This clonotype has a count of ten or more. V gene TRBV7-8 combines with J gene TRBJ2-3, with unresolved D. There are 17 residues in the CDR3. V gave up 1 base and J gave up 0 bases, with 14 bases separating them. Germline V gene lookup returns CDR1 SGHVS and CDR2 FQNEAQ. The CDR3 region is CASSLGGHTSSTDTQYF. Written as DNA, the CDR3 is TGTGCCAGCAGCTTAGGGGGTCATACTTCTAGCACAGATACGCAGTATTTT.

This clonotype was counted only a few times. The rearrangement joins TRBV3-1 to TRBJ2-7; the D gene is possibly TRBD1 (5 bases). This CDR3 region has 15 residues. The V end was cut by 0 bases, the J end by 3 bases, with 12 bases between. Germline lookup yields CDR1 LGHDT and CDR2 YNNKEL (reference sequence). The CDR3 loop is CASSQDETGYYEQYF. The CDR3 DNA reads TGTGCCAGCAGCCAAGATGAAACAGGATACTACGAGCAGTACTTC.

The rearrangement joins TRBV19 to TRBJ1-1; TRBD1 is a possible D gene (5 bases). CDR3 length: 19 residues. Germline CDR1 and CDR2: LNHDA and SQIVND (reference sequence). Trimming took 5 bases from V and 1 from J, leaving 26 bases between them. The DNA of the CDR3 is TGTGCCAGTAGTCCCCCGTTCGGCAGGGCGTTGATGACGAACACTGAAGCTTTCTTT. Its translation: CASSPPFGRALMTNTEAFF.

This clonotype was found a few times. This sequence joins TRBV6-1 and TRBJ2-3; 9 bases map to TRBD2. The CDR3 is made up of 16 amino acids. Per germline, CDR1 MNHNS and CDR2 SASEGT. V shed 5 bases and J 1 base; nucleotides not matched to a gene: 7. Written as DNA, the CDR3 is TGTGCCAGCAGTTCGATAGCGGGGGTGCGCACAGATACGCAGTATTTT. Encoded protein: CASSSIAGVRTDTQYF.

The genes are TRBV10-3 and TRBJ2-1; 8 nucleotides line up with TRBD1. The CDR3 has 15 amino acids. V dropped 5 bases and J dropped 3; count of bases not matched to a gene: 6. Germline-derived CDR1 and CDR2 are ENHRY and SYGVKD. The CDR3 spells CAISKTGEGYNEQFF. The CDR3 DNA reads TGTGCCATCAGTAAGACAGGGGAAGGCTACAATGAGCAGTTCTTC.

This clonotype came up a few times. The rearrangement joins TRBV12-3 or TRBV12-4 to TRBJ2-1; unclear D gene. Trimming left V 10 bases short and J 7 bases short, with 11 bases between. The CDR3 runs 11 residues. The CDR3 sequence: CATGRQNEQFF. Here the CDR3 DNA reads TGTGCCACTGGGCGGCAGAATGAGCAGTTCTTC.

This clonotype was detected ten times or more. V and J are TRBV24-1 and TRBJ2-1; weak D call: TRBD1 (6 bases). The germline V and J ends were trimmed by 4 bases and 12 bases, with 15 bases remaining between them. Germline loops: CDR1 KGHDR, CDR2 SFDVKD. The length of the CDR3 is 13 residues. CDR3 DNA: TGTGCCACCAGTGAGGGGGCGCAAATGGGGCAGTTCTTC. Translating gives CATSEGAQMGQFF.

The gene calls are TRBV19 and TRBJ1-1; no firm D call. The germline CDR1 and CDR2 sequences are LNHDA and SQIVND (reference sequence). The CDR3 totals 12 residues. Trimming stripped 7 bases from V and 10 bases from J, with 16 bases between. The CDR3 DNA sequence: TGTGCCAGTAAGGGCGGACTAACGGGAGCTTTCTTT. It yields the protein CASKGGLTGAFF.

This clonotype was seen a few times. The genes are TRBV4-1 and TRBJ1-1; D gene uncertain. Per the germline V gene, CDR1 is MGHRA and CDR2 is YSYEKL. V lost 2 bases and J 0 bases, leaving 13 bases between the germline ends. This CDR3 has 16 amino acids. The CDR3 loop reads CASSQLRTEMNTEAFF. The CDR3 bases are TGCGCCAGCAGCCAATTACGGACGGAGATGAACACTGAAGCTTTCTTT.

This clonotype was counted ten times or more. This chain connects TRBV6-6 to TRBJ2-3; TRBD2 is a possible D gene (6 bases). The ends were cut back, 4 bases at V and 0 bases at J, with 14 bases in the middle. Looked up from germline, CDR1 is MNHNY and CDR2 is SVGAGI (reference sequence). This CDR3 comprises 16 residues. CDR3 nucleotides: TGTGCCAGCAGTTCGAGGACTATCGCTAGCACAGATACGCAGTATTTT. Its protein product is CASSSRTIASTDTQYF.